The present T cell receptor beta chain was sequenced within a study of cytomegalovirus exposure and HLA in healthy donors (dated by TCRdb to 2017 to 2019). Looking at the study overall: An earlier analysis of fewer than 750 of the donors reported roughly 300 Gb of sequence data and 100 million to 120 million unique TCR beta sequences obtained from about 200 million T cells. Using immunosequencing, the study profiled T cell repertoires from 666 subjects and related those repertoires to cytomegalovirus serostatus. Approximately 300 gigabases of sequencing data and tens of millions of unique TCR sequences were included in an early release covering around 600 HLA-typed donors. The number of typed donors differed by locus: 629-630 for A, B, C, DRB1 and DQB1; 500 to 550 for DQA1; fewer than 610 for DPA1; and about 450 for DPB1. Because of strong linkage in the cohort, roughly five DR-DQ haplotypes were treated as single units for association and clustering. HLA typing covered class I and class II loci at four-digit resolution. To decide whether each TCR beta V gene segment behaved as functional or pseudogenic, an earlier analysis of several hundred of the donors relied on high-throughput TCR beta sequencing. High-throughput TCR immunosequencing, statistical association of individual TCRs with disease status, and machine learning were combined to predict cytomegalovirus infection status. A later genetic analysis used genome-wide SNP genotypes for about 60% of the roughly 670 donors, treating that subset as a discovery cohort. The aim of the study was to test whether cataloging public T cell receptors could identify signatures of past pathogen exposure. In a later analysis, previously published TCR beta repertoires from some 640 donors were re-analyzed and high-resolution HLA genotyping was added so that TCR occurrence patterns could be studied. Among the roughly 400 genotyped donors, approximately 81% belonged to the genetic ancestry cluster associated with self-reported Caucasian donors. All discovery cohort repertoires had been generated using a single sequencing platform. Donor age, sex, ethnicity and CMV serostatus were collected together with the repertoire data. Among roughly 400 genotyped donors of the cohort, an average of around 240,000 unique TCR beta nucleotide sequences were sequenced per donor, 15% to 20% of them non-productive. Along with the approximately 650-subject first cohort, a separate validation cohort of over a hundred different subjects was used. In the later analysis, no new phenotypic data were used to find candidate immune exposures; instead, reliance was placed on TCR beta sequences and their occurrence across donors.

From cysteine to phenylalanine, the CDR3 is 16 amino acids long. The only DNA kept is the CDR3, 48 bases in frame from the first base. Germline trimming amounts to 7 bases on V and 1 base on J, with 8 as the count of junction bases outside the gene matches. The germline V gene (reference sequence) sets CDR1 to MNHEY and CDR2 to SMNVEV. The cohort comprised around 700 healthy bone marrow donors. Cohort members were all nominally healthy when sampled, although unrecorded immune exposures were likely present. The donor tested CMV seropositive, placing the donor among the 250 to 350 seropositive members of the cohort. A peripheral blood sample was collected from each donor, and TCR beta sequencing was performed on peripheral blood mononuclear cells. The Qiagen DNeasy Blood Extraction Kit was used to extract genomic DNA from the blood cell samples. Remarks on this clone: This clone's antigen is unknown. Per-nucleotide qualities are absent, and no much larger clonotype sits a single base away.

The library came from the immunoSEQ multiplex PCR assay. A mixture of 60 forward primers for TCR Vbeta segments and 13 reverse primers for TCR Jbeta segments was used in the multiplex PCR. The CDR3 region of rearranged TCR beta genes was amplified from genomic DNA by a multiplex PCR assay. Amplified TCR beta libraries were sequenced as 87-base-pair reads on the Illumina HiSeq System. The authors processed their data as follows. In a later analysis, tens of millions of unique TCR beta chains were counted across the 500 to 700 repertoires, and about 9.9 million of these chains were shared by at least two donors. Raw reads were error-corrected and collapsed into unique sequences with a nearest-neighbor algorithm that merged closely related sequences to remove PCR and sequencing errors. Alignment of CDR3 sequences to IMGT reference sequences was used to assign V, D and J gene segments. Each retained sequence needed at least a six-nucleotide match to both a V gene segment and a J gene segment. A rearrangement was called productive if the CDR3 had no stop codons and remained in frame with V and J, and every other rearrangement was called non-productive. CDR3 was defined by IMGT convention, running from the second conserved V-encoded cysteine to the conserved J-encoded phenylalanine. The earlier analysis of about 640 of the donors excluded any sequence lacking an unambiguous match to a single V gene segment. An earlier analysis of several hundred of the donors called V segments functional above 56.7% productive rearrangements and segregating when the between-donor standard deviation exceeded 5%. A statistical classification framework was developed to diagnose cytomegalovirus status using the catalog of TCR beta chain sequences. In a later analysis, V and J genes were assigned by comparing TCR nucleotide sequences against IMGT/GENE-DB human TR gene sequences. The TCRdist pipeline was used in a later analysis to assign CDR3 sequences and most-parsimonious VDJ recombination scenarios. In a later analysis, each TCR beta chain was defined by its CDR3 amino acid sequence together with its V-gene family, and reads lacking a unique V-gene family were excluded. A later analysis removed over 500 highly shared, low-generation-probability nucleotide sequences to deal with suspected cross-contamination and a sequencing artifact. A later analysis calculated a clonal expansion index for each public chain from normalized within-repertoire ranks of inferred template counts. In a later analysis, generation probabilities were computed with a VDJ recombination model fitted to out-of-frame rearrangements, and the resulting probabilities were checked against IGoR. A later analysis scored TCR-TCR, TCR-HLA and TCR-CMV co-occurrence with hypergeometric tests, applying a repertoire-size bias correction to TCR pairs. A later analysis estimated false discovery rates by permuting HLA or CMV assignments 20 times. In a later analysis, co-occurring TCRs were grouped using DBSCAN, and TCRdist sequence similarity was added for clustering within HLA-allele-positive subsets. Co-occurrence clustering excluded repertoires with fewer than 30,000 or more than 120,000 public chains, plus five with anomalous nucleotide sharing. TCRdb re-hosts the immuneACCESS table, in-frame sequences only. Its copies lack some clones; in the studies checked, an unresolved V gene accounts for under half of them, and the cause for the rest is not known. Clone size and V and J calls were adopted from that table, with D and trimming inferred from the DNA. The sample table records tens of thousands of clones; about 73% of these occur just once. The top ten constitute about 16% of the sample.

Overall results and qualifications from the work: In an earlier analysis of some 500 of the donors, most TCR beta V segments were observed in productive rearrangements about 87% or about 30% of the time, broadly matching IMGT annotations. In a later analysis, around 15,000 TCR beta sequences were associated with specific HLA alleles at a false discovery rate of 0.05. The study listed 164 TCR beta chains as associated with cytomegalovirus. Most CMV-associated TCR beta chains appeared to be HLA-restricted in a later analysis, and the HLA associations seemed to be driven largely by CMV exposure. Some IMGT-functional V segments, including TRBV6-2 and TRBV6-3, could not be distinguished by the 87-base-pair reads and were therefore excluded. Linkage disequilibrium might explain the correlated functional status among segregating V segments, but an unknown experimental factor could not be excluded. In a later analysis, HLA-associated TCR beta chains were found to be more clonally expanded and to have lower generation probabilities than equally common non-associated chains. Most TCR sequences were seen in very few donors, while some public TCRs were found in many individuals. Some 16 rarely observed V segments, including chromosome 9 orphons, were excluded from the earlier analysis of a few hundred of the donors because counts were too low. For the cohort, immune exposure information was limited to CMV serostatus. A few of the identified cytomegalovirus-associated TCR beta chains were confirmed in vitro to be specific for cytomegalovirus antigens. A later analysis reported that several top co-occurrence clusters appeared linked to parvovirus B19, influenza, CMV and Epstein-Barr virus. Cytomegalovirus status was reported to be diagnosed by the classifier with high specificity and sensitivity in both the original and validation cohorts. Presence/absence analyses assumed roughly uniform sequencing depth across donors, an assumption that may not hold. The authors suggested that the approach could potentially be extended to other disease states and immunological phenotypes. Only TCR beta chains were sequenced in this cohort, and the absence of alpha or paired-chain data limited detectable features. An association between a missense DCLRE1C variant and V-gene and J-gene trimming of TCR beta chains was found in a later genetic analysis and replicated in an independent cohort. Assigning TCR associations to individual alleles was difficult when HLA alleles, especially DR and DQ, strongly co-occurred. Because HLA typing was unavailable for some donors at each locus, only the typed subset was used in association tests. A group of highly shared sequence variants was considered likely to be a technical artifact of the sequencing pipeline. A further reported finding was that TCR beta sequences accurately predicted the HLA-A and HLA-B alleles for most subjects in the first cohort. According to a later genetic analysis, donors in an Asian-associated ancestry cluster had fewer N-insertions in productive TCRs than the approximately 630-donor mean. A later analysis found that TCR association rates varied across HLA loci, with DRB1 alleles showing the most associated TCRs and HLA-C alleles the fewest.

Sequenced input: PBMCs. The TCR sequence derives from a woman aged 45 to 65 in good health and CMV-seropositive. The rearrangement combines TRBV27 with TRBJ2-7; 12 nucleotides in the junction match TRBD2. The DNA sequence is TGTGCCAGCAAAATTGTCGGACTAGCGGGATCCTACGAGCAGTACTTC. Translation gives CASKIVGLAGSYEQYF.